The rows below give T cell receptor beta chains drawn from one sample of a study of shared clonotypes between healthy human individuals. The repertoire was sequenced with immunoSEQ multiplex PCR; TCRdb's copy has only in-frame clones and lacks some. The data hold nearly 1,000,000 clones, with around 80% observed a single time. The sequencing sample was made of memory CD4+ T cells sorted from blood. The receptors come from a man aged 18 to 29 in good health. The CDR3 runs from the conserved cysteine through the conserved F or W. The D gene is left open where the match is weak. Rows may omit the clone size; those that give it use once, few, many or a size class.

j_gene,abundance,d_gene,v_gene,CDR3aa,CDR3nt
TRBJ1-6,NA,NA,TRBV5-1,CASSLGISSQGGSSPLHF,TGCGCCAGCAGCTTGGGTATATCGTCCCAAGGAGGGAGTTCACCCCTCCACTTT
TRBJ2-4,NA,TRBD1,TRBV4-1,CASSQDSGGVAKNIQYF,TGCGCCAGCAGCCAAGATTCAGGGGGAGTAGCCAAAAACATTCAGTACTTC
TRBJ1-1,NA,NA,TRBV19,CASRPTLREAFF,TGTGCCAGTAGGCCTACACTGAGGGAAGCTTTCTTT
TRBJ2-5,NA,NA,TRBV11-2,CASSPGLQETQYF,TGTGCCAGCAGCCCGGGACTCCAAGAGACCCAGTACTTC
TRBJ2-7,NA,NA,TRBV9,CASSVAGGMSYEQYF,TGTGCCAGCAGCGTAGCTGGGGGGATGTCGTACGAGCAGTACTTC
TRBJ2-5,NA,NA,TRBV27,CASSRLISGNQETQYF,TGTGCCAGCAGTCGCCTCATTTCAGGGAACCAAGAGACCCAGTACTTC
TRBJ1-5,few,NA,TRBV28,CASSPPGTQTHQPQHF,TGTGCCAGTTCCCCCCCGGGGACCCAGACCCATCAGCCCCAGCATTTT
TRBJ2-5,NA,NA,TRBV9,CASSVGLGSVQETQYF,TGTGCCAGCAGCGTAGGACTAGGGTCGGTGCAAGAGACCCAGTACTTC
TRBJ1-1,few,TRBD1,TRBV6-6,CASSRGQGMNTEAFF,TGTGCCAGCAGTAGAGGACAGGGAATGAACACTGAAGCTTTCTTT
TRBJ1-2,NA,NA,TRBV18,CASSSNNYGYTF,TGTGCCAGCTCATCAAATAACTATGGCTACACCTTC
TRBJ1-1,few,TRBD1,TRBV18,CASSPNGQGGTEAFF,TGTGCCAGCTCACCAAACGGACAGGGAGGGACTGAAGCTTTCTTT
TRBJ1-1,few,NA,TRBV5-1,CASSGPTGEAFF,TGCGCCAGCAGCGGGCCAACAGGTGAAGCTTTCTTT
TRBJ1-2,NA,NA,TRBV28,CASSLGGDYGYTF,TGTGCCAGCAGTTTAGGAGGGGACTATGGCTACACCTTC
TRBJ1-5,NA,NA,TRBV7-2,CASSSRGGWGQQPQHF,TGTGCCAGCAGCTCCCGGGGGGGCTGGGGGCAGCAGCCCCAGCATTTT
TRBJ2-7,once,NA,TRBV9,CASSVDSGQRFEQYF,TGTGCCAGCAGCGTCGATTCGGGGCAAAGGTTCGAGCAGTACTTC
TRBJ1-1,once,NA,TRBV18,CASSLRQANTEAFF,TGTGCCAGCTCTCTGCGACAGGCTAACACTGAAGCTTTCTTT
TRBJ2-5,NA,NA,TRBV29-1,CSVQTENGGETQYF,TGCAGCGTACAGACGGAAAATGGAGGGGAGACCCAGTACTTC
TRBJ2-1,NA,TRBD1,TRBV7-9,CASSFPADRGHLNEQFF,TGTGCCAGCAGCTTCCCTGCGGACAGGGGGCATCTCAACGAGCAGTTCTTC
TRBJ2-7,NA,TRBD1,TRBV30,CAWRQGAYEQYF,TGTGCCTGGAGACAGGGGGCCTACGAGCAGTACTTC
TRBJ2-2,NA,TRBD1,TRBV30,CAWSVRTGKGTGELFF,TGTGCCTGGAGTGTTCGGACAGGGAAGGGCACCGGGGAGCTGTTTTTT
TRBJ1-6,NA,NA,TRBV28,CASRAGGPNSPLHF,TGTGCCAGCAGGGCTGGGGGCCCTAATTCACCCCTCCACTTT
TRBJ1-6,NA,TRBD1,TRBV28,CASAIWTGSSYNSPLHF,TGTGCCAGCGCCATCTGGACAGGGAGCTCCTATAATTCACCCCTCCACTTT
TRBJ1-6,NA,TRBD1,TRBV30,CAWSGSGTANSPLHF,TGTGCCTGGAGTGGATCCGGGACAGCTAATTCACCCCTCCACTTT
TRBJ1-2,NA,NA,TRBV20-1,CSAESGLFYTF,TGCAGTGCTGAGTCGGGCCTATTCTACACCTTC
TRBJ2-5,NA,NA,TRBV6-1,CASSEARENFPVGTQYF,TGTGCCAGCAGTGAAGCCAGGGAGAACTTTCCGGTCGGGACCCAGTACTTC
TRBJ2-5,NA,NA,TRBV19,CASSTGVVQAGETQYF,TGTGCCAGTAGTACGGGGGTTGTTCAGGCGGGGGAGACCCAGTACTTC
TRBJ2-3,NA,TRBD1,TRBV14,CASSRRTGNTDTQYF,TGTGCCAGCAGCAGACGGACAGGAAACACAGATACGCAGTATTTT
TRBJ1-1,once,NA,TRBV6-5,CASSYSAGKGTEAFF,TGTGCCAGCAGTTACTCGGCAGGGAAAGGTACTGAAGCTTTCTTT
TRBJ1-1,NA,NA,TRBV11-2,CASSLGSTMNTEAFF,TGTGCCAGCAGCTTAGGCAGCACTATGAACACTGAAGCTTTCTTT
TRBJ1-6,NA,NA,TRBV21-1,CASRAGASSYNSPLHF,TGTGCCAGCAGGGCAGGGGCCAGCTCCTATAATTCACCCCTCCACTTT
TRBJ2-5,NA,NA,TRBV4-2,CASSLSHGREETQYF,TGTGCCAGCAGCCTCTCACACGGCAGAGAAGAGACCCAGTACTTC
TRBJ2-3,NA,TRBD1,TRBV5-1,CASSYRQGPDTQYF,TGCGCCAGCAGCTATAGACAGGGGCCAGATACGCAGTATTTT
TRBJ2-2,NA,TRBD2,TRBV7-2,CASTLPGVGLDTGELFF,TGTGCCAGCACCCTTCCGGGCGTGGGACTAGACACCGGGGAGCTGTTTTTT
TRBJ2-3,NA,NA,TRBV2,CASSRGGPRGDTQYF,TGTGCCAGCAGCCGTGGGGGGCCCCGGGGAGATACGCAGTATTTT
TRBJ2-5,many,TRBD1,TRBV28,CASSRDRQTQETQYF,TGTGCCAGCAGTAGGGACAGACAGACTCAAGAGACCCAGTACTTC
TRBJ1-2,NA,NA,TRBV6-1,CASLGPLLYYGYTF,TGTGCCAGCCTGGGCCCTCTTTTGTACTATGGCTACACCTTC
TRBJ2-3,NA,NA,TRBV7-2,CASSPGLDTQYF,TGTGCCAGCAGCCCAGGGCTGGATACGCAGTATTTT
TRBJ1-2,NA,TRBD1,TRBV27,CASSLANRGSYGYTF,TGTGCCAGCAGTTTGGCCAACAGGGGAAGCTATGGCTACACCTTC
TRBJ2-7,NA,TRBD1,TRBV6-5,CASSLSGTGLWEQYF,TGTGCCAGCAGTTTGTCCGGGACAGGGTTGTGGGAGCAGTACTTC
TRBJ1-2,NA,NA,TRBV6-5,CASSYMRAAYGYTF,TGTGCCAGCAGTTACATGAGGGCGGCCTATGGCTACACCTTC
TRBJ2-7,NA,NA,TRBV25-1,CASSETGSYEQYF,TGTGCCAGCAGTGAAACAGGGTCCTACGAGCAGTACTTC
TRBJ2-3,many,TRBD2,TRBV2,CASRTSGSYTDTQYF,TGTGCCAGCAGGACTAGCGGCTCATACACAGATACGCAGTATTTT
TRBJ1-1,NA,NA,TRBV14,CASSPGREAFF,TGTGCCAGCAGCCCGGGCCGTGAAGCTTTCTTT
TRBJ1-5,few,NA,TRBV6-1,CASSEAGLGQPQHF,TGTGCCAGCAGTGAAGCAGGCCTGGGGCAGCCCCAGCATTTT
TRBJ2-2,NA,NA,TRBV2,CASKKQNTGELFF,TGTGCCAGCAAAAAGCAGAACACCGGGGAGCTGTTTTTT
TRBJ1-6,once,TRBD1,TRBV5-6,CASSLVGDRGDSPLHF,TGTGCCAGCAGCTTGGTAGGGGACAGGGGGGACTCACCCCTCCACTTT
TRBJ2-7,NA,NA,TRBV15,CATSRDQQGSEQYF,TGTGCCACCAGCAGAGACCAACAGGGTTCCGAGCAGTACTTC